The next 20 T cell receptor beta chains were all read from a single sample in a study of vaccination and CD4 T cells after COVID-19. Which antigens these TCRs recognize remains unknown. The sample's treatment: approximately nine-day PBMC culture with coronavirus spike peptide pools or control peptides (ViraFEST assay). The Oncomine TCR Beta short-read assay was applied to DNA of cultured CD4+ T cells. One entry per CDR3 protein results from TCRdb running MiXCR on the PCR reads. The sample lists approximately 10,000 distinct CDR3 sequences; roughly 51% were seen once. Sequenced sample: CD4+ T cells from blood, cultured in vitro. Receptors originate from a human donor who had recovered from COVID-19.

The V gene is TRBV6-1, the J gene TRBJ2-2; 10 positions agree with TRBD1. The CDR3 extends over 16 amino acids. Germline lookup yields CDR1 MNHNS and CDR2 SASEGT. After removal of 6 bases from V and 6 bases from J, the junction contained 10 bases not matched to a gene. The CDR3: CASRLPGTGDSGELFF. The CDR3 nucleotides read TGTGCCAGCAGACTACCCGGGACAGGGGACTCCGGGGAGCTGTTTTTT.

The V gene is TRBV12-3 or TRBV12-4, the J gene TRBJ1-5, with D possibly TRBD1 on 5 matching bases. Trimming took off 6 bases at V and 1 base at J, with 13 bases between the two ends. The CDR3 has 15 amino acids. CDR3 nucleotides: TGTGCCAGCAGACTCTCAGGGCCCAGCAATCAGCCCCAGCATTTT. Its translation: CASRLSGPSNQPQHF.

The J gene is TRBJ2-7, the V gene TRBV11-2; weak D call: TRBD2 (5 bases). Germline V gene sequence: CDR1 SGHAT, CDR2 FQNNGV. This CDR3 is built from 15 residues. Trimming took off 1 base at V and 1 base at J, with 11 bases between the two ends. CDR3 loop: CASSLVARGSYEQYF. CDR3 DNA: TGTGCCAGCAGCTTAGTGGCCCGGGGTTCCTACGAGCAGTACTTC.

This chain uses TRBV7-8 with TRBJ1-5, with 7 bases that match TRBD1. This CDR3 is built from 19 residues. Trimming cost V 0 bases and J 3 bases; bases outside gene matches: 14. The germline V gene encodes CDR1 SGHVS and CDR2 FQNEAQ. The CDR3 loop is CASSLARLGGQGDNQPQHF. CDR3 sequence (DNA): TGTGCCAGCAGCTTAGCGCGATTGGGTGGTCAGGGGGACAATCAGCCCCAGCATTTT.

This clonotype was seen a handful of times. The chain recombines TRBV10-3 with TRBJ2-5; D not certain. Trimming removed 2 bases at V and 4 bases at J, with 8 bases between. The CDR3 totals 13 residues. Germline V gives CDR1 ENHRY, CDR2 SYGVKD. The CDR3 nucleotides are TGTGCCATCAGTGAGGGGGTAGGAGAGACCCAGTACTTC. Translation gives CAISEGVGETQYF.

The chain joins TRBV2 to TRBJ1-1, with unresolved D. Trimming left V 4 bases short and J 6 bases short, with 12 bases between. The CDR3 totals 13 residues. Germline values: CDR1 SNHLY, CDR2 FYNNEI. The CDR3 sequence is CASSGGGFSEAFF. The CDR3 region has the DNA TGTGCCAGCAGTGGTGGAGGCTTTTCTGAAGCTTTCTTT.

This clonotype has more than one count but fewer than ten. The V gene is TRBV5-1, the J gene TRBJ1-2, with 7 positions matching TRBD1. J was trimmed by 6 bases and V by 2 bases; bases with no gene match: 7. Germline V gives CDR1 SGHRS, CDR2 YFSETQ. CDR3 length equals 14 residues. The CDR3: CASSLGRGPDGYTF. The CDR3 nucleotides read TGCGCCAGCAGCTTAGGGAGGGGGCCGGATGGCTACACCTTC.

This clonotype has more than one count but fewer than ten. V is TRBV25-1 and J is TRBJ1-6, with D perhaps matching TRBD1 (5 bases). Germline loops: CDR1 MGHDK, CDR2 SYGVNS. The CDR3 is 15 residues long. Deletions cut 6 bases from V and 0 bases from J, with 9 bases between. The DNA for the CDR3 is TGTGCCAGCAGATTCAGGGACTCCTATAATTCACCCCTCCACTTT. Protein: CASRFRDSYNSPLHF. Full variable domain (outside the CDR3, taken from reference TRBV25-1 and TRBJ1-6): EADIYQTPRYLVIGTGKKITLECSQTMGHDKMYWYQQDPGMELHLIHYSYGVNSTEKGDLSSESTVSRIRTEHFPLTLESARPSHTSQYLCASRFRDSYNSPLHFGNGTRLTVT.

The gene calls are TRBV20-1 and TRBJ2-1, with D perhaps matching TRBD1 (5 bases). Germline CDR1 and CDR2: DFQATT and SNEGSKA (reference sequence). This CDR3 comprises 16 residues. Trimming pared 0 bases from V and 0 bases from J, leaving 12 bases between. CDR3 protein: CSARDYRLSSYNEQFF. Here the CDR3 DNA reads TGCAGTGCTAGAGATTACAGGTTAAGCTCCTACAATGAGCAGTTCTTC.

The V call is TRBV30, the J call TRBJ1-2; D uncertain. Trimming took off 5 bases at V and 7 bases at J, with 17 bases between the two ends. Germline CDR1 reads GTSNPN; CDR2 reads SVGIG (reference sequence). The CDR3 length is 13 residues. This chain's CDR3 is CAWGRDRPLGYTF. CDR3 coding DNA: TGTGCCTGGGGGCGCGACCGACCACTTGGCTACACCTTC.

This rearrangement joins TRBV20-1 to TRBJ2-7; TRBD1 agrees at 9 bases. J lost 5 bases, V lost 3 bases, and 5 bases had no gene match. The V gene's germline CDR1 is DFQATT and CDR2 SNEGSKA (reference sequence). The CDR3 loop spans 13 amino acids. The CDR3 reads CSARGQGSHEQYF. In nucleotides, the CDR3 is TGCAGTGCTAGGGGACAGGGAAGTCACGAGCAGTACTTC.

This clonotype was counted only a few times. The J gene is TRBJ2-5, the V gene TRBV29-1; perhaps TRBD2 as D (6 bases). The CDR3 is made up of 14 amino acids. CDR1 and CDR2 from the germline V gene are SQVTM and ANQGSEA. V dropped 4 bases and J dropped 4 bases, with 16 bases sitting between them. This CDR3 is CSVGPVGGGETQYF. CDR3 nucleotides: TGCAGCGTTGGCCCCGTGGGGGGAGGAGAGACCCAGTACTTC. The whole variable domain, filled in from reference TRBV29-1 and TRBJ2-5, reads SAVISQKPSRDICQRGTSLTIQCQVDSQVTMMFWYRQQPGQSLTLIATANQGSEATYESGFVIDKFPISRPNLTFSTLTVSNMSPEDSSIYLCSVGPVGGGETQYFGPGTRLLVL.

The chain carries TRBV7-2 and TRBJ1-1; TRBD1 matches at 7 bases. Germline V lookup: CDR1 SGHTA, CDR2 FQGNSA. With 5 bases clipped from V and 3 bases from J, the junction kept 6 bases outside the gene matches. CDR3 size: 14 residues. CDR3 DNA sequence: TGTGCCAGCAGCCCAGGGGGGCAGTACACTGAAGCTTTCTTT. Translation: CASSPGGQYTEAFF.

The chain combines TRBV5-1 with TRBJ2-7, with TRBD2 identical over 7 bases. The CDR3 is 17 amino acids. Germline V gene sequence: CDR1 SGHRS, CDR2 YFSETQ. Trimming took 5 bases from V and 1 from J; bases not matched to a gene: 15. The CDR3 DNA is TGCGCCAGCAGTGCGGGTCCGTCCAGCGGGGCGTCCTACGAGCAGTACTTC. Amino acid sequence: CASSAGPSSGASYEQYF.

The chain carries TRBV11-2 and TRBJ1-1, with D uncertain. The germline CDR1 and CDR2 sequences are SGHAT and FQNNGV. This CDR3 contains 17 residues. The ends were cut back, 1 base at V and 0 bases at J, with 15 bases in the middle. Here the CDR3 reads CASSLGSLDGLNTEAFF. The DNA for the CDR3 is TGTGCCAGCAGCTTAGGGTCGCTAGACGGCTTGAACACTGAAGCTTTCTTT.

This clonotype was seen a handful of times. The gene calls are TRBV6-5 and TRBJ1-5, with TRBD1 as a possible D gene (5 bases). The CDR3 is made up of 15 amino acids. Germline CDR1 is MNHEY and CDR2 is SVGAGI. The V gene lost 2 bases and the J gene lost 3 bases, with 11 bases spanning the gap. CDR3 in amino acids: CASSYVGGDNQPQHF. CDR3 DNA sequence: TGTGCCAGCAGTTACGTGGGGGGTGACAATCAGCCCCAGCATTTT.

This clonotype appeared a few times. This sequence joins TRBV12-3 or TRBV12-4 and TRBJ1-2; D is ambiguous. CDR3 length equals 11 residues. V was cut by 3 bases and J by 5 bases, with 4 bases left in between. The CDR3 DNA is TGTGCCAGCAGTTTGGATTATGGCTACACCTTC. This gives the protein CASSLDYGYTF.

This clonotype appeared a few times. The chain links TRBV10-3 to TRBJ1-2, with 7 bases identical to TRBD1. Germline V CDR1 and CDR2: ENHRY, SYGVKD. There are 13 residues in the CDR3. Losses at the gene ends were 10 bases for V and 2 bases for J; bases not matched to a gene: 7. The CDR3 nucleotides are TGTGCCACCTCAGGGGGACCCAACTATGGCTACACCTTC. It codes for CATSGGPNYGYTF.

CDR3 in DNA: TGTGCCAGCAGCTCCAAGGACATGAACACTGAAGCTTTCTTT. It yields the protein CASSSKDMNTEAFF. The chain recombines TRBV7-8 with TRBJ1-1, with a tentative D call TRBD1 (5 bases). Trimming shortened V by 4 bases and J by 0 bases, and 9 bases separated the two germline ends. The germline gives CDR1 SGHVS, CDR2 FQNEAQ. The CDR3 loop spans 14 amino acids.

This clonotype is large (0.1 to 1%) by share. The V gene is TRBV27, the J gene TRBJ1-1, with D unresolved. Trimming stripped 2 bases from V and 4 bases from J, with 8 bases between. The CDR3 loop spans 13 amino acids. CDR1 MNHEY and CDR2 SMNVEV come from the germline V gene (reference sequence). CDR3 nucleotide sequence: TGTGCCAGCAGTTTAATCGGCAGCACTGAAGCTTTCTTT. This encodes CASSLIGSTEAFF.